These 24 T cell receptor beta chains were sequenced from one sample in a study of blood T cell repertoires in COVID-19 (dated by TCRdb to about 2020). Library preparation was by the immunoSEQ multiplex PCR assay. TCRdb provides this immuneACCESS table in a form limited to in-frame rearrangements. Some clones are lacking; in checked studies, under half of them reflect an unresolved V gene, and why the rest are absent is not known. This sample has 300,000 to 350,000 clones in its table, and roughly 89% of those were observed once. The top ten clones comprise 3.5% to 4.5% of the sample. Sequenced input: PBMCs or T cells enriched from blood (not recorded which). The receptors stem from a woman aged 18-29 years with acute COVID-19.

The chain uses TRBV5-4 and TRBJ1-2, with D possibly matching TRBD1 (5 bases). The CDR3 sequence is 14 residues long. Germline V gene sequence: CDR1 SGHNT, CDR2 YYREEE (reference sequence). The V end was cut by 4 bases, the J end by 0 bases, with 10 bases between. The CDR3 spells CASSPGGANYGYTF. In DNA form, the CDR3 reads TGTGCCAGCAGCCCCGGGGGGGCTAACTATGGCTACACCTTC.

This sequence joins TRBV18 and TRBJ2-3; D not resolved. Trimming took 3 bases from V and 0 from J, leaving 10 bases between them. CDR3 length: 15 residues. Germline loops: CDR1 KGHSH, CDR2 LQKENI. CDR3 nucleotide sequence: TGTGCCAGCTCACCTATCGCGGATAGCACAGATACGCAGTATTTT. This translates into CASSPIADSTDTQYF. The full variable domain, with the rest looked up from reference TRBV18 and TRBJ2-3, is NAGVMQNPRHLVRRRGQEARLRCSPMKGHSHVYWYRQLPEEGLKFMVYLQKENIIDESGMPKERFSAEFPKEGPSILRIQQVVRGDSAAYFCASSPIADSTDTQYFGPGTRLTVL.

This clone was counted between two and nine times. The rearrangement joins TRBV27 to TRBJ2-3, with a possible D match to TRBD1 (6 bases). Germline V CDR1 and CDR2: MNHEY, SMNVEV (reference sequence). Trimming removed 6 bases from V and 3 bases from J, with 13 bases in between. The length of the CDR3 is 14 residues. For the CDR3, the DNA is TGTGCCAGCAGCGAGACCGACAGGACAGATACGCAGTATTTT. Translating it yields CASSETDRTDTQYF.

The rearrangement uses TRBV5-1 and TRBJ1-3; TRBD1 agrees at 8 bases. Trimming took 3 bases from V and 6 from J; bases not matched to a gene: 5. The CDR3 extends over 14 amino acids. Germline values: CDR1 SGHRS, CDR2 YFSETQ. This chain's CDR3 is CASSSPGQENTIYF. The CDR3 DNA follows: TGCGCCAGCAGCTCCCCGGGACAGGAAAACACCATATATTTT. The full variable domain, completed using reference TRBV5-1 and TRBJ1-3, is KAGVTQTPRYLIKTRGQQVTLSCSPISGHRSVSWYQQTPGQGLQFLFEYFSETQRNKGNFPGRFSGRQFSNSRSEMNVSTLELGDSALYLCASSSPGQENTIYFGEGSWLTVV.

This clone was seen more than once but under ten times. The chain is built from TRBV19 and TRBJ1-6; D gene ambiguous. The CDR3 runs to 16 residues. V gave up 6 bases and J gave up 4 bases, with 16 bases separating them. Germline-derived CDR1 and CDR2 are LNHDA and SQIVND (reference sequence). The DNA for the CDR3 is TGTGCCAGTAGGGCCCAAGGCACAGCATATAATTCACCCCTCCACTTT. Translated: CASRAQGTAYNSPLHF.

The DNA of the CDR3 is TGTGCCAGCAGGCGGACAACGAACACTGAAGCTTTCTTT. It encodes CASRRTTNTEAFF. The chain is built from TRBV7-2 and TRBJ1-1, with D perhaps TRBD1 (5 bases). This CDR3 contains 13 residues. Trimming cost V 6 bases and J 1 base, with 9 bases left between them. Looked up from germline, CDR1 is SGHTA and CDR2 is FQGNSA.

The V gene is TRBV18, the J gene TRBJ2-3; possibly TRBD2 for D (6 bases). V was cut by 0 bases and J by 2 bases, with 9 bases left in between. Germline loops: CDR1 KGHSH, CDR2 LQKENI. This CDR3 is 15 amino acids long. CDR3 sequence (DNA): TGTGCCAGCTCACCACCGGCGGGGTTCACAGATACGCAGTATTTT. Protein product: CASSPPAGFTDTQYF.

Turning to this clone: Other DNA sequences in the same sample also yield this CDR3. This chain connects TRBV9 to TRBJ2-5, with 13 bases identical to TRBD2. V dropped 0 bases and J dropped 2; count of bases not matched to a gene: 4. The CDR3 extends over 17 amino acids. Germline V gene data show CDR1 as SGDLS and CDR2 as YYNGEE. CDR3 region: CASSVGLAGGGQETQYF. In DNA form, the CDR3 reads TGTGCCAGCAGCGTAGGACTAGCGGGAGGAGGACAAGAGACCCAGTACTTC.

The rearrangement links TRBV5-5 to TRBJ2-3; weak D call: TRBD1 (6 bases). CDR3 length equals 16 residues. Trimming took off 3 bases at V and 5 bases at J, with 19 bases between the two ends. Germline CDR1 SGHKS, CDR2 YYEKEE (reference sequence). The CDR3 here is CASSSLGTSSRDTQYF. CDR3 bases: TGTGCCAGCAGCTCCCTAGGGACATCCTCCCGAGATACGCAGTATTTT.

The rearrangement uses TRBV9 and TRBJ2-3; no definite D call. CDR3 length: 14 residues. V was trimmed by 1 base and J by 2 bases, leaving 8 bases between them. Per the germline V gene, CDR1 is SGDLS and CDR2 is YYNGEE. The CDR3 sequence is CASSVIHNTDTQYF. Written as DNA, the CDR3 is TGTGCCAGCAGCGTAATCCACAACACAGATACGCAGTATTTT.

Details on this clone: The sample carries other DNA sequences with the same CDR3. This rearrangement joins TRBV28 to TRBJ1-2; 7 bases map to TRBD1. The CDR3 loop spans 14 amino acids. The germline gives CDR1 MDHEN, CDR2 SYDVKM. V lost 5 bases to trimming and J lost 0 bases; unmatched junction nucleotides: 3. CDR3 protein: CASSPGTANYGYTF. The CDR3 nucleotides read TGTGCCAGCAGTCCTGGGACAGCTAACTATGGCTACACCTTC.

CDR3 in amino acids: CASSRQWTAKKTQYF. DNA for the CDR3: TGTGCCAGCAGTCGACAATGGACAGCCAAGAAAACCCAGTACTTC. The V gene is TRBV28, the J gene TRBJ2-5, with D perhaps matching TRBD1 (6 bases). Trimming cost V 5 bases and J 8 bases, with 21 bases left between them. Germline V gene lookup returns CDR1 MDHEN and CDR2 SYDVKM. The CDR3 length is 15 residues. The whole variable domain, filled in from reference TRBV28 and TRBJ2-5, reads DVKVTQSSRYLVKRTGEKVFLECVQDMDHENMFWYRQDPGLGLRLIYFSYDVKMKEKGDIPEGYSVSREKKERFSLILESASTNQTSMYLCASSRQWTAKKTQYFGPGTRLLVL.

The rearrangement joins TRBV12-2 to TRBJ2-7; TRBD2 was called by the table and not checked on the DNA. TRBV12-2 is a pseudogene. The CDR3 has 14 amino acids. CDR3 residues: CASRLAWTFYEQYF. The DNA for the CDR3 is TGTGCAAGTCGCTTAGCTTGGACTTTCTACGAGCAGTACTTC.

The chain carries TRBV19 and TRBJ2-1; weak D call: TRBD2 (6 bases). Germline V CDR1 and CDR2: LNHDA, SQIVND (reference sequence). V was clipped by 5 bases and J by 0 bases, with 8 bases between them. There are 14 residues in the CDR3. This chain's CDR3 is CASSFGSSYNEQFF. The CDR3 DNA sequence: TGTGCCAGTAGTTTCGGGAGCTCCTACAATGAGCAGTTCTTC.

The V gene is TRBV19, the J gene TRBJ2-2; 7 positions agree with TRBD2. Per germline, CDR1 LNHDA and CDR2 SQIVND (reference sequence). Germline trimming cut 2 bases from V and 5 bases from J; bases unmatched to any gene: 11. This CDR3 region has 17 residues. CDR3 DNA: TGTGCCAGTAGTATAAAAGGTGCGGGAGCAGGTACCGGGGAGCTGTTTTTT. This codes for CASSIKGAGAGTGELFF.

The chain couples TRBV5-1 to TRBJ2-5; tentative D call: TRBD1 (7 bases). The CDR3 has 15 amino acids. The ends were cut back, 0 bases at V and 6 bases at J, with 15 bases in the middle. Germline V gives CDR1 SGHRS, CDR2 YFSETQ. CDR3 sequence: CASSLVGGGMKTQYF. DNA of the CDR3: TGCGCCAGCAGCTTGGTAGGGGGCGGGATGAAGACCCAGTACTTC.

V gene TRBV10-3 combines with J gene TRBJ1-2; D may be TRBD1 (5 bases). This CDR3 has 17 amino acids. In germline, CDR1 is ENHRY, CDR2 SYGVKD. V was trimmed by 7 bases and J by 5 bases, leaving 26 bases between them. CDR3: CAITGRPVQGRNYGYTF. DNA of the CDR3: TGTGCCATCACCGGCAGGCCCGTTCAGGGTCGAAATTATGGCTACACCTTC.

The rearrangement joins TRBV9 to TRBJ2-1; D perhaps matches TRBD1 (6 bases). With 2 bases removed from V and 8 bases from J, the gap between germline ends came to 14 bases. Looked up from germline, CDR1 is SGDLS and CDR2 is YYNGEE. The CDR3 extends over 14 amino acids. The CDR3: CASSVPQGNHEQFF. CDR3 nucleotide sequence: TGTGCCAGCAGCGTTCCACAGGGCAACCATGAGCAGTTCTTC.

The chain carries TRBV13 and TRBJ1-2; 7 bases line up with TRBD1. Germline CDR1 PRHDT, CDR2 FYEKMQ (reference sequence). There are 12 residues in the CDR3. The ends lost 2 bases at V and 13 bases at J; junction bases unmatched: 7. The CDR3 loop is CASSLRLRDSTF. Written as DNA, the CDR3 is TGTGCCAGCAGCTTAAGGTTACGGGACAGCACCTTC.

The J gene is TRBJ1-1, the V gene TRBV13; TRBD1 matches at 10 bases. The germline CDR1 and CDR2 sequences are PRHDT and FYEKMQ (reference sequence). The CDR3 totals 16 residues. The junction had 11 bases not matched to a gene; V was cut back by 4 bases and J by 6 bases. CDR3 DNA sequence: TGTGCCAGCAGCTCCCCTGCCGGGACAGGGGACGCTGAAGCTTTCTTT. This sequence encodes CASSSPAGTGDAEAFF.

The chain has TRBV24-1 and TRBJ2-1; a possible D gene is TRBD2 (6 bases). V was trimmed by 2 bases and J by 6 bases, leaving 16 bases between them. The CDR3 has 16 residues. Looked up from germline, CDR1 is KGHDR and CDR2 is SFDVKD. CDR3 region: CATSDWRVQGPNEQFF. The CDR3 region has the DNA TGTGCCACCAGTGATTGGAGGGTCCAGGGTCCCAATGAGCAGTTCTTC.

V gene TRBV9 combines with J gene TRBJ1-5; D possibly corresponds to TRBD1 (6 bases). The CDR3 contains 15 residues. Trimming cost V 10 bases and J 0 bases, with 17 bases left between them. CDR1 and CDR2 from the germline V gene are SGDLS and YYNGEE. The CDR3 region has the DNA TGTGCCCGCCGGGGGGGGCCACTTAGCAATCAGCCCCAGCATTTT. Its protein is CARRGGPLSNQPQHF.

In DNA form, the CDR3 reads TGTGCCAGCAGTGAAGAGGGGTTATCGAACACCATATATTTT. This translates into CASSEEGLSNTIYF. This sequence joins TRBV6-1 and TRBJ1-3; D may be TRBD1 (5 bases). The CDR3 totals 14 residues. Deletions cut 1 base from V and 7 bases from J, with 11 bases between. The germline CDR1 and CDR2 sequences are MNHNS and SASEGT.

This clone was seen once. The chain links TRBV7-8 to TRBJ1-5, with TRBD1 matching 11 bases. V shed 5 bases, J shed 1 base, and the junction held 10 bases outside the gene matches. Looked up from germline, CDR1 is SGHVS and CDR2 is FQNEAQ. The CDR3 is made up of 18 amino acids. CDR3 in DNA: TGTGCCAGCAGCGAACGTCGGACAGGGGGCGCAAGCAATCAGCCCCAGCATTTT. Its translation is CASSERRTGGASNQPQHF. Complete variable domain (other parts from reference TRBV7-8 and TRBJ1-5): GAGVSQSPRYKVAKRGQDVALRCDPISGHVSLFWYQQALGQGPEFLTYFQNEAQLDKSGLPSDRFFAERPEGSVSTLKIQRTQQEDSAVYLCASSERRTGGASNQPQHFGDGTRLSIL.